This record looks at one T cell receptor beta chain sequence and its context. Some clones are missing from TCRdb's copy, which holds only in-frame ones; the method was immunoSEQ multiplex PCR. The sample lists approximately 300,000 clones; 90% were seen once. V was pared by 6 bases and J by 7 bases, with 8 bases of the junction left unmatched. Germline values: CDR1 MDHEN, CDR2 SYDVKM. The CDR3 totals 15 residues. These data are taken from a study of blood T cell repertoires in COVID-19. As for the study in general: The United States, Italy and Spain supplied acute and convalescent COVID-19 samples. PBMCs, B-cell-depleted T cells, or T cells were the source of the cDNA or gDNA that made up the material.

This TCR came from a woman aged 40 to 55 with COVID-19, enrolled during active disease. The chain links TRBV28 to TRBJ1-5; 11 positions match TRBD1. The sequenced sample consisted of peripheral blood. This CDR3 is CASSHPGTGGQPQHF. In DNA, the CDR3 is TGTGCCAGCAGCCACCCCGGGACAGGGGGGCAGCCCCAGCATTTT.